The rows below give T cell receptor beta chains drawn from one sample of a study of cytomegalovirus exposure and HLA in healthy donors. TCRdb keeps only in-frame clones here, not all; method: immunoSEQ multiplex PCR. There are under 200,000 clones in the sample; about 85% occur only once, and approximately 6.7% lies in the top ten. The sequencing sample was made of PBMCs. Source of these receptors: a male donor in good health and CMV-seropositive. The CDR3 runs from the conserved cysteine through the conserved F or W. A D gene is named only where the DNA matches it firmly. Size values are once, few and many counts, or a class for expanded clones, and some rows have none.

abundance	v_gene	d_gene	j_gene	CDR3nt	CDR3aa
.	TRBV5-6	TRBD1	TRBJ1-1	TGTGCCAGCAGAGGGGGCGCAGAGATGAACACTGAAGCTTTCTTT	CASRGGAEMNTEAFF
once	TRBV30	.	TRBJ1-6	TGTGCCTGGACAGGGAATTCACCCCTCCACTTT	CAWTGNSPLHF
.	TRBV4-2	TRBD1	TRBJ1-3	TGTGCCAGCAGCCAAGAGGGGCCGACAGGGTTCGGAAACACCATATATTTT	CASSQEGPTGFGNTIYF
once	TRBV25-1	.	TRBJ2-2	TGTGCCAGCAGTGAATCCGGCGGACAGATTAACACCGGGGAGCTGTTTTTT	CASSESGGQINTGELFF
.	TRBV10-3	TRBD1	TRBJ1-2	TGTGCCATCAGTGAGTCGTCGGGACAGGGTGGTCACGACTATGGCTACACCTTC	CAISESSGQGGHDYGYTF
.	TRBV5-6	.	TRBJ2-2	TGTGCCAGCAGCGTAACCGGGGAGCTGTTTTTT	CASSVTGELFF
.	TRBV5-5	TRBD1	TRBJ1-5	TGTGCCAGCAGCTTGCTGGACAGGGTAACAATGAGCAATCAGCCCCAGCATTTT	CASSLLDRVTMSNQPQHF
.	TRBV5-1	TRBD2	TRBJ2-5	TGCGCCAGCAGCTTGAGCGGGGACCCTGGGGAGACCCAGTACTTC	CASSLSGDPGETQYF
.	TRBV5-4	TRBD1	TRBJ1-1	TGTGCCAGCAGTTGGGACAGGGACACTGAAGCTTTCTTT	CASSWDRDTEAFF
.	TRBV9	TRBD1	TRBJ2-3	TGTGCCGGAGGGACAGGGGGCGTCGATACGCAGTATTTT	CAGGTGGVDTQYF
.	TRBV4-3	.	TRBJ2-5	TGCGCCAGCAGCCAAGACGGAGCACAAGAGACCCAGTACTTC	CASSQDGAQETQYF
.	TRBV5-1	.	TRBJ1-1	TGCGCCAGCCGCTCTCGGAACACTGAAGCTTTCTTT	CASRSRNTEAFF
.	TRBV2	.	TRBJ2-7	TGTGCCACCCGGGACACCTGGCTCGGCGAGCAGTACTTC	CATRDTWLGEQYF
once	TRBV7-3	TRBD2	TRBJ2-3	TGTGCCAGCAGCTTAATGGGACTAGCGGGAGGATTCAAGTATTTT	CASSLMGLAGGFKYF
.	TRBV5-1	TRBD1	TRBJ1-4	TGCGCCAGCAGCTTGGGGAGAGGACAGGGAACTAATGAAAAACTGTTTTTT	CASSLGRGQGTNEKLFF
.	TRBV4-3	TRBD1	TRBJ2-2	TGCGCCAGCAGCCGGACAGGGGAATACGGCGGGGAGCTGTTTTTT	CASSRTGEYGGELFF
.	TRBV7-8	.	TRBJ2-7	TGTGCCAGCAGCTTAGCGCGTGCCTACGAGCAGTACTTC	CASSLARAYEQYF
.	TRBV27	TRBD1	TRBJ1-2	TGTGCCAGCAGTTTAATCCCCGGACAGGGAATAGGTGGCTACACCTTC	CASSLIPGQGIGGYTF
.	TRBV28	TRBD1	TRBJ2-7	TGTGCCACCGCGGAAGGACAGGGGTTACCCGAGCAGTACTTC	CATAEGQGLPEQYF
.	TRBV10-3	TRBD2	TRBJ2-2	TGTGCCATCCTTGGAGGACTAGCGTACACCGGGGAGCTGTTTTTT	CAILGGLAYTGELFF
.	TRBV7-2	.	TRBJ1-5	TGTGCCAGCAGCTTAAAAGCAGGGCTTAATCAGCCCCAGCATTTT	CASSLKAGLNQPQHF
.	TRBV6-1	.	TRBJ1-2	TGTGCCAGCAGTCCCCCGCAAACAGAGACCTATGGCTACACCTTC	CASSPPQTETYGYTF
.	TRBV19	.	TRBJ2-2	TGTGCCAGTAGGGTGGGCCCCGGGGAGCTGTTTTTT	CASRVGPGELFF
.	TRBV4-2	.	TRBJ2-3	TGTGCCAGCAGCCATAACTTGAGAAATACGCAGTATTTT	CASSHNLRNTQYF
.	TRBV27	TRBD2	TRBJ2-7	TGTGCCAGCAGTTACCATAGCGGGAGGACCTACGAGCAGTACTTC	CASSYHSGRTYEQYF
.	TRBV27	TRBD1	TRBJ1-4	TGTGCCAGCTCTACCGGACAGGGGGTGTTTAATGAAAAACTGTTTTTT	CASSTGQGVFNEKLFF
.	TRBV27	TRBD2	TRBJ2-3	TGTGCCAGCAGTTTATTGGCGGGAGTCGGTGTTAGCGGTTCAGATACGCAGTATTTT	CASSLLAGVGVSGSDTQYF
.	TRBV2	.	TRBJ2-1	TGTGCCAGCAGTGAAGGGGTGGACAGTTCCCAGTTCTTC	CASSEGVDSSQFF
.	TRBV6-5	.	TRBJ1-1	TGTGCCAGCAGTTACCCCGACACTGAAGCTTTCTTT	CASSYPDTEAFF
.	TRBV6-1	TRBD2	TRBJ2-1	TGTGCCAGCCTGAGGGCTCCGGGGGGCAATGAGCAGTTCTTC	CASLRAPGGNEQFF
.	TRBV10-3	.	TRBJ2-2	TGTGCCATCAGGCCCGGGACTCGGAACACCGGGGAGCTGTTTTTT	CAIRPGTRNTGELFF
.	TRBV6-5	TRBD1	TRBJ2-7	TGTGCCAGCAGTGCGGACAGGCACCGAACCTACGAGCAGTACTTC	CASSADRHRTYEQYF
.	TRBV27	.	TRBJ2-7	TGTGCCAGCAGTTTAAGTGTCAGGGGGGTAGGCGAGCAGTACTTC	CASSLSVRGVGEQYF
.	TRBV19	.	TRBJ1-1	TGTGCCAGTAGTAAGGCAGGGCATGAAGCTTTCTTT	CASSKAGHEAFF
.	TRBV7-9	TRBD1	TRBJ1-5	TGTGCCAGCAGCTTCGACAGGGACCGCCAGCCCCAGCATTTT	CASSFDRDRQPQHF
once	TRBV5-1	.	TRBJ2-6	TGCGCCAGCACCCCCGGAGGTAGTTCCTCTGGGGCCAACGTCCTGACTTTC	CASTPGGSSSGANVLTF
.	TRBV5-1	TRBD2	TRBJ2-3	TGCGCCTCCCGGACTAGCGGGAACACAGATACGCAGTATTTT	CASRTSGNTDTQYF